Shown below are 5 T cell receptor beta chains from a single sample sequenced in a study of control samples from healthy donors and cancer patients. Profiled with immunoSEQ multiplex PCR; TCRdb holds only in-frame clones, not every one. The sample has around 130,000 clones; 89% are singletons. The sample consisted of blood. All receptors derive from a man in his fifties or sixties in good health.

The chain recombines TRBV10-3 with TRBJ1-2; D uncertain. V was cut by 11 bases and J by 1 base, with 26 bases left in between. Germline-derived CDR1 and CDR2 are ENHRY and SYGVKD. The CDR3 covers 17 residues. CDR3 sequence: CAATGGSPLNLNYGYTF. As DNA, the CDR3 is TGTGCCGCCACCGGAGGGAGCCCCTTAAACCTTAACTATGGCTACACCTTC.

The chain uses TRBV5-6 and TRBJ2-7, with D unresolved. The CDR3 runs 13 residues. Germline lookup yields CDR1 SGHDT and CDR2 YYEEEE. The V and J ends lost 3 bases and 1 base respectively, with 8 bases between them. DNA of the CDR3: TGTGCCAGCAGCTCTAGAGGTTCCTACGAGCAGTACTTC. It codes for CASSSRGSYEQYF.

The chain joins TRBV10-3 to TRBJ1-5; tentative D call: TRBD1 (6 bases). Germline V gene data show CDR1 as ENHRY and CDR2 as SYGVKD. V was clipped by 8 bases and J by 4 bases, with 15 bases between them. The CDR3 contains 14 residues. The CDR3: CAISGGADNQPQHF. The CDR3 region has the DNA TGTGCCATCTCCGGGGGCGCGGATAATCAGCCCCAGCATTTT.

The rearrangement uses TRBV30 and TRBJ1-4; possible D gene TRBD1, 5 bases. V gave up 4 bases and J gave up 8 bases, with 14 bases separating them. The CDR3 spans 13 residues. The V gene's germline CDR1 is GTSNPN and CDR2 SVGIG (reference sequence). The CDR3 here is CAWNPGPSEKLFF. The CDR3 DNA sequence: TGTGCCTGGAATCCGGGGCCGTCCGAAAAACTGTTTTTT.

The chain carries TRBV5-1 and TRBJ1-4; D perhaps matches TRBD1 (6 bases). The CDR3 loop spans 14 amino acids. Germline-derived CDR1 and CDR2 are SGHRS and YFSETQ. The ends were cut back, 3 bases at V and 3 bases at J, with 9 bases in the middle. CDR3 protein: CASSSGQSNEKLFF. CDR3 in DNA: TGCGCCAGCAGCTCCGGACAGTCTAATGAAAAACTGTTTTTT.